Following are 3 T cell receptor beta chains from one sample sequenced in a study of OX40 agonist ivuxolimab in advanced cancers. This table comes from immunoSEQ multiplex PCR, and its TCRdb copy is limited to in-frame clones, with some not included. The sample records some 110,000 clones, around 93% being singletons. Sequences were derived from CD4+ or CD8+ T cells sorted from blood, sampled in a trial of the OX40 agonist ivuxolimab. All receptors come from an adult with an advanced solid tumor such as melanoma, head and neck, liver or kidney cancer.

The rearrangement uses TRBV6-5 and TRBJ2-5; the match to TRBD2 covers 7 bases. Losses at the gene ends were 6 bases for V and 1 base for J; bases not matched to a gene: 5. Germline values: CDR1 MNHEY, CDR2 SVGAGI. There are 14 residues in the CDR3. CDR3 sequence (DNA): TGTGCCAGCAGAGAACTAGCGCTCCAAGAGACCCAGTACTTC. Translation: CASRELALQETQYF.

The V and J genes are TRBV7-3 and TRBJ2-1, with TRBD1 matching over 11 bases. The CDR3 has 16 residues. Germline-derived CDR1 and CDR2 are SGHTA and FQGTGA. Trimming cost V 1 base and J 5 bases; bases outside gene matches: 4. Here the CDR3 DNA reads TGTGCCAGCAGCTTAAGAGGACAGGGGGCGAACAATGAGCAGTTCTTC. As protein: CASSLRGQGANNEQFF.

The gene calls are TRBV28 and TRBJ1-1, with D unresolved. This CDR3 spans 15 amino acids. Germline assignment: CDR1 MDHEN and CDR2 SYDVKM. V lost 5 bases, J lost 2 bases, and 15 bases lay in between. In DNA, the CDR3 is TGTGCCAGCAGTGCCCACAGTAGTGCAAACACTGAAGCTTTCTTT. Translated, it gives CASSAHSSANTEAFF.